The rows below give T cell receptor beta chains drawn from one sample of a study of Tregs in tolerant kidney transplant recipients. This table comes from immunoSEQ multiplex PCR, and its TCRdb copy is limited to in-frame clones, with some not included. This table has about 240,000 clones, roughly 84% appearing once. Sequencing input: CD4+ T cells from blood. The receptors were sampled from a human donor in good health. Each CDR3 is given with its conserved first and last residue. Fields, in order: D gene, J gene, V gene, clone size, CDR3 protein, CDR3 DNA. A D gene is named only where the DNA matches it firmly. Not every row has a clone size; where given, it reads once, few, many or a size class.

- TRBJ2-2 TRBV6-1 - CASSESLRGAGELFF TGTGCCAGCAGTGAATCATTACGTGGGGCCGGGGAGCTGTTTTTT
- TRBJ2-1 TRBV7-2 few CASSPTRRNEQFF TGTGCCAGCAGCCCGACCCGCCGGAATGAGCAGTTCTTC
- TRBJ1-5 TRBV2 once CASSADGGVVSNQPQHF TGTGCCAGCAGCGCTGACGGGGGAGTAGTTAGCAATCAGCCCCAGCATTTT
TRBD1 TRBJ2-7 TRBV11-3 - CASSQGARTGSYEQYF TGTGCCAGCAGTCAGGGGGCCCGGACAGGGAGCTACGAGCAGTACTTC
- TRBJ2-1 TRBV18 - CASSPQLEYSSYNEQFF TGTGCCAGCTCACCCCAGTTGGAATACAGCTCCTACAATGAGCAGTTCTTC
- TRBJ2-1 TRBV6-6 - CASSYPQNNEQFF TGTGCCAGCAGTTACCCCCAGAACAATGAGCAGTTCTTC
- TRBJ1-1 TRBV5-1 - CASSLDGMGSNTEAFF TGCGCCAGCAGCTTGGACGGCATGGGGTCGAACACTGAAGCTTTCTTT
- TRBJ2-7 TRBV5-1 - CASSLSSGEQYF TGCGCCAGCAGCCTTAGTAGCGGCGAGCAGTACTTC
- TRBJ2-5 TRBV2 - CASSVLTGVGETQYF TGTGCCAGCAGTGTGTTGACGGGAGTAGGTGAGACCCAGTACTTC
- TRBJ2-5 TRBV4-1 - CASSKLGVRETQYF TGCGCCAGCAGTAAACTAGGGGTACGGGAGACCCAGTACTTC
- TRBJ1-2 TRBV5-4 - CASSLELGSYGYTF TGTGCCAGCAGCTTGGAGTTGGGGTCCTATGGCTACACCTTC
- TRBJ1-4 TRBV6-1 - CASSEDRVVATNEKLFF TGTGCCAGCAGTGAAGATCGCGTAGTTGCAACTAATGAAAAACTGTTTTTT
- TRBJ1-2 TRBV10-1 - CASENYGYTF TGCGCCAGCGAAAACTATGGCTACACCTTC
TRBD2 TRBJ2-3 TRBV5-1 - CASSLTSGGFTDTQYF TGCGCCAGCAGCTTGACTAGCGGGGGGTTCACAGATACGCAGTATTTT
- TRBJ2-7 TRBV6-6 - CASRSGMWGYEQYF TGTGCCAGCAGGTCAGGGATGTGGGGTTACGAGCAGTACTTC